Reported below is one T cell receptor beta chain. The antigen is not known. This sample was included in a study of cytomegalovirus exposure and HLA in healthy donors. General study results and limits: Some segments of the V type, notably TRBV6-2 and TRBV6-3, were excluded as indistinguishable.

The CDR3 is made up of 13 amino acids. The V end lost 0 bases, the J end lost 10 bases, and 8 bases lay between the germline ends. In germline, CDR1 is SGHRS, CDR2 YFSETQ. Both 60 Vbeta primers and 13 Jbeta primers went into the PCR. This table comes from immunoSEQ multiplex PCR, and its TCRdb copy is limited to in-frame clones, with some not included. The data show approximately 100,000 clones, about three quarters seen once. The J gene is TRBJ1-6, the V gene TRBV5-1; perhaps TRBD1 as D (6 bases). What was sequenced was PBMCs. The clonotype originates from a woman in her forties in good health and CMV-seropositive. CDR3 protein: CASSLDRASPLHF. The CDR3 region has the DNA TGCGCCAGCAGCTTGGACAGGGCATCACCCCTCCACTTT. The complete variable domain, with remaining parts taken from reference TRBV5-1 and TRBJ1-6, reads KAGVTQTPRYLIKTRGQQVTLSCSPISGHRSVSWYQQTPGQGLQFLFEYFSETQRNKGNFPGRFSGRQFSNSRSEMNVSTLELGDSALYLCASSLDRASPLHFGNGTRLTVT.